The present T cell receptor (beta chain) was sequenced within a study of control samples from healthy donors and cancer patients (dated by TCRdb to 2019 to 2021). The method behind the library was the immunoSEQ multiplex PCR assay. The immuneACCESS repertoire file appears here via TCRdb, limited to in-frame rearrangements. These files lack a portion of the clones; in checked studies, under half of the deficit traces to unresolved V genes, and the cause of the others is not known. The sample table records around 83,000 clones; 93% of these occur just once. The ten biggest clones cover about 1.3% of the sample. Note on this clone: It lacks a known antigen. No base quality values were provided; no much bigger clone lies one nucleotide off.

CDR1 is given as MNHEY and CDR2 as SMNVEV, both from the germline V gene (reference sequence). The CDR3, cysteine through phenylalanine, is 15 amino acids long. Only the CDR3 region is kept as DNA, spanning 45 bases read in frame from base 1. Germline trimming: 5 bases from V, 3 bases from J; junction bases outside gene matches: 8. The sequence derives from a middle-aged woman with lung cancer. The sequence is built from TRBV27 and TRBJ2-3; TRBD2 aligns with 7 central bases. The material sequenced was PBMCs. The encoded CDR3 is CASSGEGLGTDTQYF. The sequence in DNA is TGTGCCAGCAGTGGGGAGGGGTTAGGTACAGATACGCAGTATTTT.